This section outlines one TCR beta chain sequence together with its context. The treatment denotes: randomized to nivolumab then ipilimumab (arm A) or the reverse (arm B). None of the patients previously received DNA-damaging chemotherapy. PBMC sorting kept live CD3+CD8+ cells without CD19 or CD56. The assay was immunoSEQ multiplex PCR, and TCRdb's table has in-frame clones only and misses some. The repertoire holds about 27,000 clones, approximately 80% seen once, with about an eighth in the top ten. The CDR3 contains 16 residues. Germline V gives CDR1 SEHNR, CDR2 FQNEAQ (reference sequence). V shed 7 bases, J shed 0 bases, and the junction held 8 bases outside the gene matches. The sample comes from a study of sequential checkpoint blockade in melanoma. Study-level background: Maintenance nivolumab came after either treatment sequence.

The sequencing here drew on CD8+ T cells sorted from blood (inferred from file names), taken from a patient given nivolumab and ipilimumab in sequence. The sequence derives from a human donor with melanoma. The rearrangement links TRBV7-9 to TRBJ2-2; 7 nucleotides align to TRBD1. CDR3 loop: CASIPVGQANTGELFF. The CDR3 DNA reads TGTGCCAGCATCCCCGTCGGACAGGCGAACACCGGGGAGCTGTTTTTT.